Listed here are 26 T cell receptor beta chains from one sample, sequenced in a study of T-cell reconstitution after alpha-beta-depleted transplantation in children. The TCRbeta library was prepared with unique molecular identifiers. TCRdb independently ran MiXCR on the PCR reads; one entry per CDR3 protein. The sample consists of approximately 1,000,000 distinct CDR3 sequences, 25% to 30% of them appearing once. The sequencing used PBMCs, mostly from graft donor cells, collected 360 days after TCRalphabeta/CD19-depleted stem cell transplant. The receptors were sampled from a boy under two years old who had a stem cell transplant for SCID, so the T cells may come from the graft donor.

The table lists this clonotype with a few counts. This chain links TRBV5-1 with TRBJ2-1; the D gene could be TRBD1 or TRBD2 (5 bases each). The CDR3 contains 13 residues. The ends were cut back, 4 bases at V and 5 bases at J, with 10 bases in the middle. Germline values: CDR1 SGHRS, CDR2 YFSETQ. Written as DNA, the CDR3 is TGCGCCAGCAGCCGGGGCGGCCACAATGAGCAGTTCTTC. Protein: CASSRGGHNEQFF.

J is TRBJ2-1 and V is TRBV11-2; TRBD2 agrees at 11 bases. From germline, CDR1 is SGHAT and CDR2 FQNNGV. J gave up 8 bases and V 0 bases, and 6 bases lay outside the gene matches. The length of the CDR3 is 16 residues. Here the CDR3 reads CASSLDISGGADEQFF. The CDR3 nucleotides are TGTGCCAGCAGCTTAGATATTAGCGGGGGGGCCGATGAGCAGTTCTTC.

This chain connects TRBV6-1 to TRBJ2-7; no reliable D call. This CDR3 is 12 amino acids long. Germline CDR1 MNHNS, CDR2 SASEGT. Trimming removed 6 bases from V and 2 bases from J, with 8 bases in between. This CDR3 reads CASRNQPYEQYF. CDR3 DNA sequence: TGTGCCAGCAGAAATCAGCCCTACGAGCAGTACTTC.

Only a few counts were recorded for this clonotype. This sequence joins TRBV28 and TRBJ2-7; 7 bases match TRBD1. The CDR3 sequence is 12 residues long. Germline values: CDR1 MDHEN, CDR2 SYDVKM. The V gene end was trimmed by 4 bases and the J gene end by 6 bases; junction bases not matched to a gene: 3. This CDR3 reads CASSSGTVEQYF. In DNA form, the CDR3 reads TGTGCCAGCAGTTCCGGGACAGTCGAGCAGTACTTC.

This clonotype was counted between two and nine times. This rearrangement joins TRBV6-5 to TRBJ2-5; 7 bases align to TRBD1. The germline V gene has CDR1 MNHEY and CDR2 SVGAGI. After removal of 2 bases from V and 5 bases from J, the junction contained 11 bases not matched to a gene. The CDR3 length is 16 residues. The CDR3 nucleotides are TGTGCCAGCAGTTACGTTGGAGCCGACAGGGTGGAGACCCAGTACTTC. Protein product: CASSYVGADRVETQYF.

The chain joins TRBV5-4 to TRBJ1-5; TRBD1 is a possible D gene (5 bases). The CDR3 is 18 amino acids. V was clipped by 3 bases and J by 0 bases, with 19 bases between them. Germline-derived CDR1 and CDR2 are SGHNT and YYREEE (reference sequence). The chain's CDR3 is CASSSTPFGAISNQPQHF. The CDR3, as DNA: TGTGCCAGCAGCTCGACTCCTTTCGGGGCGATTAGCAATCAGCCCCAGCATTTT.

This clonotype showed up just a few times. The chain carries TRBV15 and TRBJ1-1; D remains unclear. Looked up from germline, CDR1 is LNHNV and CDR2 is YYDKDF (reference sequence). V gave up 0 bases and J gave up 7 bases, with 6 bases separating them. This CDR3 comprises 12 residues. The CDR3 DNA follows: TGTGCCACCAGCAGAGATGAGGGTGAAGCTTTCTTT. Encoded protein: CATSRDEGEAFF.

This clonotype came up a few times. This chain joins TRBV7-9 and TRBJ2-7, with D perhaps TRBD1 or TRBD2 (5 bases each). Trimming left V 5 bases short and J 0 bases short, with 17 bases between. The V gene's germline CDR1 is SEHNR and CDR2 FQNEAQ (reference sequence). This CDR3 has 16 amino acids. Here the CDR3 DNA reads TGTGCCAGCAGCGCGTCGAGGGACCGGAACTCCTACGAGCAGTACTTC. Its protein is CASSASRDRNSYEQYF.

This clonotype was found a few times. V usage is TRBV12-3 or TRBV12-4 and J usage is TRBJ1-3, with 7 positions matching TRBD1. After removal of 6 bases from V and 4 bases from J, the junction contained 6 bases not matched to a gene. This CDR3 has 14 residues. The CDR3 protein is CASSSGGRGNTIYF. In nucleotides, the CDR3 is TGTGCCAGCAGCTCAGGGGGACGAGGAAACACCATATATTTT.

The chain joins TRBV20-1 to TRBJ2-2; D may be TRBD1 or TRBD2 (5 bases each). The V and J ends lost 5 bases and 4 bases respectively, with 14 bases between them. The CDR3 consists of 14 residues. Germline-derived CDR1 and CDR2 are DFQATT and SNEGSKA (reference sequence). The CDR3 loop reads CSALGRTGTGELFF. The CDR3 DNA follows: TGCAGTGCTCTGGGACGTACGGGCACCGGGGAGCTGTTTTTT.

There are many counts of this clonotype. This rearrangement joins TRBV11-2 to TRBJ2-5; TRBD2 agrees at 7 bases. The trim removed 1 base at V and 5 bases at J, leaving 1 base unmatched. The CDR3 runs 13 residues. The germline gives CDR1 SGHAT, CDR2 FQNNGV. CDR3 protein: CASSLVLAETQYF. The DNA of the CDR3 is TGTGCCAGCAGCTTAGTACTAGCGGAGACCCAGTACTTC. Full variable domain (missing parts from reference TRBV11-2 and TRBJ2-5): EAGVAQSPRYKIIEKRQSVAFWCNPISGHATLYWYQQILGQGPKLLIQFQNNGVVDDSQLPKDRFSAERLKGVDSTLKIQPAKLEDSAVYLCASSLVLAETQYFGPGTRLLVL.

The genes are TRBV7-2 and TRBJ1-5, with TRBD1 as a possible D gene (5 bases). The V and J ends lost 5 bases and 1 base respectively, with 9 bases between them. This CDR3 is 14 amino acids long. Germline V lookup: CDR1 SGHTA, CDR2 FQGNSA. The CDR3 sequence is CASSPGWSNQPQHF. The DNA of the CDR3 is TGTGCCAGCAGCCCAGGGTGGAGCAATCAGCCCCAGCATTTT.

This clonotype was recorded a few times. The J gene is TRBJ2-3, the V gene TRBV11-2, with TRBD2 identical over 13 bases. With V trimmed by 3 bases and J by 2 bases, 8 bases remained unmatched. The germline V gene encodes CDR1 SGHAT and CDR2 FQNNGV. The CDR3 runs 18 residues. The CDR3, as DNA: TGTGCCAGCAGCTTCTTCCGACTAGCGGGGGGTTCCACAGATACGCAGTATTTT. This sequence encodes CASSFFRLAGGSTDTQYF.

This clonotype was detected only a few times. The V and J genes are TRBV12-3 or TRBV12-4 and TRBJ2-5, with 10 bases identical to TRBD1. The CDR3 extends over 15 amino acids. The trim removed 3 bases at V and 5 bases at J, leaving 6 bases unmatched. CDR3 sequence reads: CASSFLTGGRETQYF. In DNA form, the CDR3 reads TGTGCCAGCAGTTTCTTGACAGGGGGCCGGGAGACCCAGTACTTC.

This clonotype was seen more than once but under ten times. This chain connects TRBV5-1 to TRBJ2-7; the D gene is possibly TRBD1 (5 bases). V was shortened by 0 bases and J by 4 bases, with 17 bases between the two germline ends. The length of the CDR3 is 16 residues. Germline V lookup: CDR1 SGHRS, CDR2 YFSETQ. In nucleotides, the CDR3 is TGCGCCAGCAGCTTGGTTTCAAGGGGCCCGAAGTACGAGCAGTACTTC. This gives the protein CASSLVSRGPKYEQYF. Based on the CDR3 plus reference TRBV5-1 and TRBJ2-7, the full variable domain is KAGVTQTPRYLIKTRGQQVTLSCSPISGHRSVSWYQQTPGQGLQFLFEYFSETQRNKGNFPGRFSGRQFSNSRSEMNVSTLELGDSALYLCASSLVSRGPKYEQYFGPGTRLTVT.

The chain is built from TRBV18 and TRBJ2-3; D possibly corresponds to TRBD2 (6 bases). The CDR3 is 15 residues long. Germline V gives CDR1 KGHSH, CDR2 LQKENI. Trimming took 8 bases from V and 1 from J, leaving 16 bases between them. CDR3 bases: TGTGCCAGCAACACCCGCGGGGTCGGCACAGATACGCAGTATTTT. It is translated as CASNTRGVGTDTQYF. The full variable domain, with the rest looked up from reference TRBV18 and TRBJ2-3, is NAGVMQNPRHLVRRRGQEARLRCSPMKGHSHVYWYRQLPEEGLKFMVYLQKENIIDESGMPKERFSAEFPKEGPSILRIQQVVRGDSAAYFCASNTRGVGTDTQYFGPGTRLTVL.

The chain is built from TRBV5-1 and TRBJ1-1; D call uncertain. V gave up 0 bases and J gave up 3 bases, with 6 bases separating them. CDR1 and CDR2 (germline): SGHRS, YFSETQ. The CDR3 is 13 residues long. This chain's CDR3 is CASSLDPYTEAFF. The CDR3 nucleotides are TGCGCCAGCAGCTTGGATCCCTACACTGAAGCTTTCTTT. Based on the CDR3 plus reference TRBV5-1 and TRBJ1-1, the full variable domain is KAGVTQTPRYLIKTRGQQVTLSCSPISGHRSVSWYQQTPGQGLQFLFEYFSETQRNKGNFPGRFSGRQFSNSRSEMNVSTLELGDSALYLCASSLDPYTEAFFGQGTRLTVV.

In its sample, this clonotype was seen a few times. J is TRBJ2-7 and V is TRBV4-2, with D tentatively TRBD1 or TRBD2 (5 bases each). Trimming took off 2 bases at V and 1 base at J, with 18 bases between the two ends. This CDR3 is 17 amino acids long. Germline values: CDR1 LGHNA, CDR2 YNFKEQ. The CDR3 spells CASSQFETGRMSYEQYF. In DNA form, the CDR3 reads TGTGCCAGCAGCCAATTTGAGACGGGACGGATGTCCTACGAGCAGTACTTC.

This sequence joins TRBV12-3 or TRBV12-4 and TRBJ2-3, with a tentative D call TRBD2 (6 bases). This CDR3 region has 17 residues. Trimming removed 0 bases from V and 0 bases from J, with 13 bases in between. Written as DNA, the CDR3 is TGTGCCAGCAGTTTAGCGCTAGCGTGGGCTAGCACAGATACGCAGTATTTT. It specifies CASSLALAWASTDTQYF.

V gene TRBV12-3 or TRBV12-4 combines with J gene TRBJ2-7; D remains ambiguous. The CDR3 runs 15 residues. The V end lost 5 bases, the J end lost 7 bases, and 21 bases lay between the germline ends. Here the CDR3 reads CASSDIGARPREQYF. In nucleotides, the CDR3 is TGTGCCAGCAGTGACATCGGCGCGCGGCCGCGGGAGCAGTACTTC.

Only a few counts were recorded for this clonotype. This chain joins TRBV19 and TRBJ2-2, with 7 bases matching TRBD1. Germline V CDR1 and CDR2: LNHDA, SQIVND (reference sequence). The CDR3 covers 14 residues. Germline trimming cut 9 bases from V and 0 bases from J; bases unmatched to any gene: 4. Here the CDR3 reads CASRDSPNTGELFF. CDR3 coding DNA: TGTGCCAGCCGGGACAGCCCGAACACCGGGGAGCTGTTTTTT.

The CDR3 region is CSVPRNGGILYNEQFF. The CDR3 DNA reads TGCAGCGTTCCTCGAAACGGGGGAATCCTCTACAATGAGCAGTTCTTC. The chain links TRBV29-1 to TRBJ2-1; TRBD2 is a possible D gene (6 bases). V was trimmed by 5 bases and J by 3 bases, leaving 20 bases between them. The germline gives CDR1 SQVTM, CDR2 ANQGSEA. The length of the CDR3 is 16 residues.

This clonotype has at least ten counts. The CDR3 spells CASSLRDRQGAGELFF. CDR3 sequence (DNA): TGTGCCAGCAGTCTGCGGGACAGGCAAGGAGCCGGGGAGCTGTTTTTT. The V call is TRBV28, the J call TRBJ2-2; 8 nucleotides match TRBD1. Germline loops: CDR1 MDHEN, CDR2 SYDVKM. V lost 5 bases, J lost 6 bases, and 11 bases stayed unmatched. The CDR3 runs 16 residues. Based on the CDR3 plus reference TRBV28 and TRBJ2-2, the full variable domain is DVKVTQSSRYLVKRTGEKVFLECVQDMDHENMFWYRQDPGLGLRLIYFSYDVKMKEKGDIPEGYSVSREKKERFSLILESASTNQTSMYLCASSLRDRQGAGELFFGEGSRLTVL.

This chain joins TRBV9 and TRBJ1-1; D ambiguous. Germline V gene data show CDR1 as SGDLS and CDR2 as YYNGEE. Trimming cost V 4 bases and J 4 bases, with 11 bases left between them. The length of the CDR3 is 13 residues. This CDR3 reads CASSPLPGTEAFF. Here the CDR3 DNA reads TGTGCCAGCAGCCCCCTCCCCGGCACTGAAGCTTTCTTT.

There are a few counts of this clonotype. The chain has TRBV15 and TRBJ2-1, with D perhaps matching TRBD2 (6 bases). The CDR3 has 16 amino acids. Between the trimmed V and J ends, which lost 0 bases and 4 bases, there was a span of 13 bases. Germline V gene sequence: CDR1 LNHNV, CDR2 YYDKDF (reference sequence). CDR3 nucleotide sequence: TGTGCCACCAGCAGAGATTTGCTAGCGTCTTACAATGAGCAGTTCTTC. This codes for CATSRDLLASYNEQFF.

V usage is TRBV7-9 and J usage is TRBJ2-2, with no clear D. CDR3 length equals 17 residues. Germline V gene sequence: CDR1 SEHNR, CDR2 FQNEAQ (reference sequence). Trimming removed 6 bases at V and 2 bases at J, with 19 bases between. The CDR3 reads CASSLPSRQPNTGELFF. CDR3 nucleotide sequence: TGTGCCAGCAGTCTACCCTCTCGGCAGCCAAACACCGGGGAGCTGTTTTTT.